The 22 T cell receptor beta chains in this list originate from one sample, sequenced in a study of blood T cell repertoires in COVID-19. Using immunoSEQ multiplex PCR, the repertoire was profiled, and TCRdb retains in-frame clones only, with some absent. The sample lists 200,000 or so clones, about 90% occurring once. Specimen: peripheral blood. Receptors were obtained from a man aged 35 to 55 with active or convalescent COVID-19.

J is TRBJ1-5 and V is TRBV12-3 or TRBV12-4; D is ambiguous. Trimming stripped 4 bases from V and 4 bases from J, with 8 bases between. This CDR3 has 13 amino acids. The CDR3: CASSWGVNQPQHF. In nucleotides, the CDR3 is TGTGCCAGCAGTTGGGGAGTTAATCAGCCCCAGCATTTT.

The chain couples TRBV19 to TRBJ1-2; perhaps TRBD1 as D (5 bases). The CDR3 contains 14 residues. Trimming left V 3 bases short and J 3 bases short, with 11 bases between. CDR1 is LNHDA and CDR2 is SQIVND in the germline V gene (reference sequence). CDR3 bases: TGTGCCAGTAGTATGCGAGGACACCACTATGGCTACACCTTC. Residues: CASSMRGHHYGYTF.

The rearrangement links TRBV5-1 to TRBJ2-2; D possibly corresponds to TRBD1 (6 bases). Germline assignment: CDR1 SGHRS and CDR2 YFSETQ. This CDR3 contains 14 residues. Trimming removed 4 bases from V and 0 bases from J, with 7 bases in between. CDR3: CASSGGSNTGELFF. The CDR3 nucleotides are TGCGCCAGCAGCGGGGGCTCGAACACCGGGGAGCTGTTTTTT.

The chain is built from TRBV27 and TRBJ2-7; the match to TRBD1 covers 7 bases. With V trimmed by 6 bases and J by 6 bases, 5 bases remained unmatched. The germline V gene has CDR1 MNHEY and CDR2 SMNVEV (reference sequence). The CDR3 spans 12 residues. The CDR3 protein is CASRLPGGEQYF. The CDR3 nucleotides read TGTGCCAGCAGGCTTCCAGGGGGCGAGCAGTACTTC.

The CDR3 protein is CATKGYSNQPQHF. The CDR3 bases are TGTGCCACCAAGGGGTATAGCAATCAGCCCCAGCATTTT. This sequence joins TRBV2 and TRBJ1-5, with D perhaps matching TRBD1 (5 bases). The CDR3 has 13 residues. Trimming removed 10 bases at V and 0 bases at J, with 10 bases between. Germline CDR1 reads SNHLY; CDR2 reads FYNNEI.

The chain employs TRBV5-4 and TRBJ1-6; TRBD1 matches 7 bases. Germline lookup yields CDR1 SGHNT and CDR2 YYREEE (reference sequence). The length of the CDR3 is 15 residues. J gave up 7 bases and V 0 bases, and 4 bases lay outside the gene matches. CDR3 coding DNA: TGTGCCAGCAGCTTGGGGGGACAGCCAAATTCACCCCTCCACTTT. Its protein product is CASSLGGQPNSPLHF.

The chain links TRBV28 to TRBJ1-1; D is unresolved. The CDR3 is 16 residues long. V shed 3 bases and J shed 1 base, with 15 bases lying between them. The germline V gene encodes CDR1 MDHEN and CDR2 SYDVKM. The CDR3 nucleotides are TGTGCCAGCAGTTTGCGTGGGCAAGTGGGGAACACTGAAGCTTTCTTT. Its translation: CASSLRGQVGNTEAFF.

The rearrangement joins TRBV5-4 to TRBJ1-6; 11 bases are a match to TRBD1. The CDR3 contains 14 residues. CDR1 and CDR2 (germline): SGHNT, YYREEE (reference sequence). With V trimmed by 5 bases and J by 9 bases, 4 bases remained unmatched. The CDR3, as DNA: TGTGCCAGCAGACGGACAGGGGGCCCTTCACCCCTCCACTTT. Its protein product is CASRRTGGPSPLHF.

The genes are TRBV6-5 and TRBJ1-1; tentatively, D is TRBD1 (5 bases). CDR1 is MNHEY, CDR2 SVGAGI, per germline. V gave up 0 bases and J gave up 12 bases, with 14 bases separating them. The CDR3 loop spans 13 amino acids. The CDR3 here is CASSYSGEGLTFF. In nucleotides, the CDR3 is TGTGCCAGCAGTTACTCGGGGGAGGGGTTAACTTTCTTT.

The V and J genes are TRBV7-9 and TRBJ2-1; possibly TRBD1 for D (5 bases). The CDR3 totals 16 residues. Trimming shortened V by 1 base and J by 0 bases, and 10 bases separated the two germline ends. The germline gives CDR1 SEHNR, CDR2 FQNEAQ (reference sequence). The CDR3 spells CASSLEIRGSYNEQFF. CDR3 DNA sequence: TGTGCCAGCAGCTTAGAAATAAGGGGCTCCTACAATGAGCAGTTCTTC. Full variable domain (rest looked up from reference TRBV7-9 and TRBJ2-1): DTGVSQNPRHKITKRGQNVTFRCDPISEHNRLYWYRQTLGQGPEFLTYFQNEAQLEKSRLLSDRFSAERPKGSFSTLEIQRTEQGDSAMYLCASSLEIRGSYNEQFFGPGTRLTVL.

V usage is TRBV7-3 and J usage is TRBJ1-1, with D possibly TRBD1 on 5 matching bases. CDR1 SGHTA and CDR2 FQGTGA come from the germline V gene. This CDR3 is 13 amino acids long. Trimming stripped 4 bases from V and 1 base from J, with 7 bases between. DNA of the CDR3: TGTGCCAGCAGCTATGACAGGAACACTGAAGCTTTCTTT. Encoded protein: CASSYDRNTEAFF.

This clone has a single count. The rearrangement links TRBV2 to TRBJ1-4; D not resolved. The CDR3 is 12 residues long. V gave up 6 bases and J gave up 3 bases, with 5 bases separating them. From germline, CDR1 is SNHLY and CDR2 FYNNEI. The CDR3 nucleotides read TGTGCCAGCAGGTTCGCTAATGAAAAACTGTTTTTT. Protein sequence: CASRFANEKLFF.

The chain joins TRBV6-1 to TRBJ1-5; 9 positions match TRBD1. V dropped 4 bases and J dropped 0; count of bases not matched to a gene: 4. CDR1 is MNHNS, CDR2 SASEGT, per germline. The CDR3 runs to 16 residues. The CDR3 here is CASSVTGGYSNQPQHF. The CDR3 nucleotides are TGTGCCAGCAGTGTTACAGGGGGCTATAGCAATCAGCCCCAGCATTTT.

This chain links TRBV2 with TRBJ1-1; maybe TRBD1 (6 bases). Trimming cost V 8 bases and J 5 bases, with 15 bases left between them. This CDR3 region has 13 residues. The germline V gene has CDR1 SNHLY and CDR2 FYNNEI. The CDR3, as DNA: TGTGCCAGCTGTTACAGGGAGGGGACTGAAGCTTTCTTT. This encodes CASCYREGTEAFF.

CDR3 DNA sequence: TGTGCCAGCAGCCAAGGTCGCTGGGACAGGGTTAGGAATGGGGCTTTCTTT. Its protein is CASSQGRWDRVRNGAFF. The chain combines TRBV3-1 (or the pseudogene TRBV3-2) with TRBJ1-1; 9 nucleotides match TRBD1. The junction had 17 bases not matched to a gene; V was cut back by 1 base and J by 11 bases. The CDR3 has 17 residues. Germline V gene lookup returns CDR1 LGHDT and CDR2 YNNKEL (reference sequence).

The sample holds a few counts of this clone. The chain uses TRBV10-2 and TRBJ1-2; 7 bases map to TRBD1. The J segment lost 4 bases and the V segment lost 8 bases, leaving 4 bases of the junction unmatched. Germline CDR1 is WSHSY and CDR2 is SAAADI. The CDR3 is made up of 12 amino acids. CDR3 nucleotide sequence: TGCGCCAGCGCTCGGGACAGCTATGGCTACACCTTC. This translates into CASARDSYGYTF.

The chain carries TRBV5-1 and TRBJ1-4, with 9 bases matching TRBD1. This CDR3 has 14 residues. In germline, CDR1 is SGHRS, CDR2 YFSETQ. J was trimmed by 7 bases and V by 4 bases; bases with no gene match: 5. The CDR3 DNA reads TGCGCCAGCAGCGGACAGGGGCCTTTTGAAAAACTGTTTTTT. This codes for CASSGQGPFEKLFF.

The rearrangement uses TRBV2 and TRBJ2-7, with a tentative D call TRBD1 (6 bases). The V gene lost 8 bases and the J gene lost 0 bases, with 11 bases spanning the gap. CDR3 length: 13 amino acids. Germline lookup yields CDR1 SNHLY and CDR2 FYNNEI. CDR3 amino acids: CASDGQLSYEQYF. CDR3 in DNA: TGTGCCAGCGACGGACAGCTCTCCTACGAGCAGTACTTC.

This sequence joins TRBV11-2 and TRBJ2-6; the match to TRBD1 covers 9 bases. V lost 7 bases and J lost 0; bases outside the gene matches: 10. Looked up from germline, CDR1 is SGHAT and CDR2 is FQNNGV. The CDR3 runs to 18 residues. CDR3 loop: CASTRRLGQGSGANVLTF. CDR3 nucleotide sequence: TGTGCCAGCACCAGAAGGCTGGGACAGGGCTCTGGGGCCAACGTCCTGACTTTC.

The chain uses TRBV9 and TRBJ1-1; D gene unclear. There are 11 residues in the CDR3. Germline lookup yields CDR1 SGDLS and CDR2 YYNGEE. The V gene lost 8 bases and the J gene lost 3 bases, with 8 bases spanning the gap. Here the CDR3 DNA reads TGTGCCAGTGGGGAGGACACTGAAGCTTTCTTT. This encodes CASGEDTEAFF. Supplemented by reference TRBV9 and TRBJ1-1, the full variable domain reads DSGVTQTPKHLITATGQRVTLRCSPRSGDLSVYWYQQSLDQGLQFLIQYYNGEERAKGNILERFSAQQFPDLHSELNLSSLELGDSALYFCASGEDTEAFFGQGTRLTVV.

The chain links TRBV9 to TRBJ2-7; D call uncertain. The CDR3 consists of 12 residues. Germline V gives CDR1 SGDLS, CDR2 YYNGEE. V lost 4 bases, J lost 7 bases, and 12 bases lay in between. CDR3 bases: TGTGCCAGCAGCTCACGGTTAGAGGAGCAGTACTTC. It encodes CASSSRLEEQYF.

The table lists this clone with a count of one. The V call is TRBV27, the J call TRBJ1-5; tentative D call: TRBD1 (5 bases). This CDR3 is 14 amino acids long. The V end lost 0 bases, the J end lost 6 bases, and 9 bases lay between the germline ends. From germline, CDR1 is MNHEY and CDR2 SMNVEV (reference sequence). The CDR3 bases are TGTGCCAGCAGTTTATCAGGCCAGGGTCAGCCCCAGCATTTT. Translated: CASSLSGQGQPQHF.